This T cell receptor (beta chain) was identified in a study of OX40 agonist ivuxolimab in advanced cancers. CDR3 length: 14 residues. CDR1 is MDHEN and CDR2 is SYDVKM in the germline V gene. V lost 10 bases to trimming and J lost 3 bases, with 18 bases between them. This table comes from immunoSEQ multiplex PCR, and its TCRdb copy is limited to in-frame clones, with some not included. In the table there are tens of thousands of clones, 89% of which are singletons. The sample consisted of CD4+ or CD8+ T cells sorted from blood, taken in a trial of the OX40 agonist ivuxolimab. The sequence was obtained from an adult with an advanced solid tumor such as melanoma, head and neck, liver or kidney cancer. The chain couples TRBV28 to TRBJ1-1, with D perhaps matching TRBD1 (5 bases). This CDR3 reads CAIHRGSFDTEAFF. The DNA of the CDR3 is TGTGCCATCCATCGGGGGTCCTTCGACACTGAAGCTTTCTTT.